Listed here are 25 T cell receptor beta chains from one sample, sequenced in a study of vaccination effects on CD4 cells after COVID-19. Assay: immunoSEQ multiplex PCR; the TCRdb copy retains only in-frame clones and omits some. The sample yields tens of thousands of clones, around 78% seen once. Antigen-specific CD4+ T cell clonotypes were called by their expansion after viral peptide-pool culture in ViraFEST. Following 10 days of culture, CD4+ T cells were isolated. Each participant received a vaccine that was either BNT162b2 or mRNA-1273, given as two doses. No cognate antigen is known for these TCRs. Sequencing used CD4+ T cells from PBMCs cultured with HCoV-229E spike peptides, obtained after COVID-19 vaccination. All receptors derive from a human donor who received a COVID-19 vaccine.

This clone was counted a few times. This chain joins TRBV6-5 and TRBJ1-2; maybe TRBD1 (5 bases). Germline-derived CDR1 and CDR2 are MNHEY and SVGAGI. The V and J ends lost 2 bases and 4 bases respectively, with 11 bases between them. This CDR3 has 14 amino acids. CDR3 sequence reads: CASSYVAGSYGYTF. The CDR3 DNA is TGTGCCAGCAGTTACGTTGCAGGGAGCTATGGCTACACCTTC.

J is TRBJ2-7 and V is TRBV18; 9 bases map to TRBD1. J lost 1 base, V lost 3 bases, and 10 bases had no gene match. This CDR3 is built from 17 residues. The germline CDR1 and CDR2 sequences are KGHSH and LQKENI. CDR3 sequence (DNA): TGTGCCAGCTCACCTGGGACAGGGATTCCCTCTTCCTACGAGCAGTACGTC. Protein: CASSPGTGIPSSYEQYV.

This rearrangement joins TRBV19 to TRBJ1-3; D perhaps matches TRBD1 (6 bases). The germline gives CDR1 LNHDA, CDR2 SQIVND (reference sequence). V lost 7 bases, J lost 2 bases, and 9 bases lay in between. This CDR3 is built from 13 residues. CDR3 in DNA: TGTGCCAGTACGAGGACAGCTGGAAACACCATATATTTT. Protein product: CASTRTAGNTIYF.

This clone has a handful of counts. This chain uses TRBV28 with TRBJ1-2; unclear D gene. V shed 8 bases and J shed 3 bases, with 10 bases lying between them. Germline V gives CDR1 MDHEN, CDR2 SYDVKM. CDR3 size: 12 residues. The CDR3 spells CASERTDYGYTF. The CDR3 DNA sequence: TGTGCCAGCGAACGGACCGACTATGGCTACACCTTC.

This chain joins TRBV24-1 and TRBJ2-3; TRBD2 matches 12 bases. The CDR3 runs 16 residues. The trim removed 10 bases at V and 3 bases at J, leaving 10 bases unmatched. The V gene's germline CDR1 is KGHDR and CDR2 SFDVKD. CDR3 DNA sequence: TGTGCCACGTCACTAGCGGGGGGAGGGTTGACAGATACGCAGTATTTT. As protein: CATSLAGGGLTDTQYF.

The rearrangement uses TRBV28 and TRBJ1-1; D gene unclear. V lost 6 bases and J 10 bases, leaving 15 bases between the germline ends. The CDR3 length is 12 residues. Germline-derived CDR1 and CDR2 are MDHEN and SYDVKM. The CDR3 region is CASSYDLKGAFF. The DNA of the CDR3 is TGTGCCAGCAGCTATGACTTAAAGGGAGCTTTCTTT. The complete variable domain, with remaining parts taken from reference TRBV28 and TRBJ1-1, reads DVKVTQSSRYLVKRTGEKVFLECVQDMDHENMFWYRQDPGLGLRLIYFSYDVKMKEKGDIPEGYSVSREKKERFSLILESASTNQTSMYLCASSYDLKGAFFGQGTRLTVV.

The chain combines TRBV30 with TRBJ2-2; 12 bases align to TRBD1. CDR1 GTSNPN and CDR2 SVGIG come from the germline V gene (reference sequence). The V segment lost 2 bases and the J segment 5 bases; nucleotides outside the gene matches: 9. The CDR3 consists of 17 residues. Here the CDR3 DNA reads TGTGCCTGGAGTCATCCGGGACAGGGGGCAAGGACCGGGGAGCTGTTTTTT. It translates to CAWSHPGQGARTGELFF.

The genes are TRBV5-1 and TRBJ2-3; 15 positions agree with TRBD2. The junction had 3 bases not matched to a gene; V was cut back by 4 bases and J by 3 bases. CDR1 SGHRS and CDR2 YFSETQ come from the germline V gene. The length of the CDR3 is 16 residues. CDR3 sequence reads: CASSEGTSGGTDTQYF. The CDR3 DNA sequence: TGCGCCAGCAGCGAGGGGACTAGCGGGGGGACAGATACGCAGTATTTT. The full variable domain, rest sourced from reference TRBV5-1 and TRBJ2-3, is KAGVTQTPRYLIKTRGQQVTLSCSPISGHRSVSWYQQTPGQGLQFLFEYFSETQRNKGNFPGRFSGRQFSNSRSEMNVSTLELGDSALYLCASSEGTSGGTDTQYFGPGTRLTVL.

The chain couples TRBV19 to TRBJ2-2, with TRBD2 matching over 9 bases. Germline loops: CDR1 LNHDA, CDR2 SQIVND (reference sequence). This CDR3 spans 15 amino acids. The J segment lost 6 bases and the V segment lost 5 bases, leaving 7 bases of the junction unmatched. CDR3 protein: CASSRRAGGPGELFF. CDR3 coding DNA: TGTGCCAGTAGTCGGAGAGCGGGGGGACCCGGGGAGCTGTTTTTT. Based on the CDR3 plus reference TRBV19 and TRBJ2-2, the full variable domain is DGGITQSPKYLFRKEGQNVTLSCEQNLNHDAMYWYRQDPGQGLRLIYYSQIVNDFQKGDIAEGYSVSREKKESFPLTVTSAQKNPTAFYLCASSRRAGGPGELFFGEGSRLTVL.

The chain has TRBV5-4 and TRBJ1-2; a weak D match, TRBD1 (5 bases). Looked up from germline, CDR1 is SGHNT and CDR2 is YYREEE (reference sequence). The CDR3 is made up of 16 amino acids. Trimming cost V 4 bases and J 2 bases, with 18 bases left between them. The CDR3 nucleotides are TGTGCCAGCAGCCTACCCCGGGGCAGGGTAAACTATGGCTACACCTTC. Amino acids: CASSLPRGRVNYGYTF.

The chain links TRBV24-1 to TRBJ1-2, with D maybe TRBD1 (6 bases). CDR1 and CDR2 (germline): KGHDR, SFDVKD. Trimming took 2 bases from V and 3 from J, leaving 12 bases between them. CDR3 length: 15 amino acids. CDR3 sequence reads: CATSDSGARDYGYTF. The CDR3 nucleotides read TGTGCCACCAGTGATTCAGGGGCAAGGGACTATGGCTACACCTTC.

The gene calls are TRBV29-1 and TRBJ1-4; TRBD1 agrees at 8 bases. The trim removed 6 bases at V and 8 bases at J, leaving 8 bases unmatched. This CDR3 contains 13 residues. Germline CDR1 reads SQVTM; CDR2 reads ANQGSEA. The CDR3 coding sequence is TGCAGCGTCTCCGACAGGGGCGGAGAAAAACTGTTTTTT. This codes for CSVSDRGGEKLFF. The full variable domain, completed using reference TRBV29-1 and TRBJ1-4, is SAVISQKPSRDICQRGTSLTIQCQVDSQVTMMFWYRQQPGQSLTLIATANQGSEATYESGFVIDKFPISRPNLTFSTLTVSNMSPEDSSIYLCSVSDRGGEKLFFGSGTQLSVL.

The rearrangement uses TRBV5-4 and TRBJ2-2, with TRBD2 matching over 12 bases. The CDR3 has 16 amino acids. Germline V gives CDR1 SGHNT, CDR2 YYREEE (reference sequence). The V and J ends lost 3 bases and 3 bases, in that order; junction bases with no gene match: 3. CDR3 sequence (DNA): TGTGCCAGCAGCTCTAGCGGGGGGGCCTACACCGGGGAGCTGTTTTTT. It encodes CASSSSGGAYTGELFF.

The chain joins TRBV14 to TRBJ2-5, with 8 bases matching TRBD2. Germline V gives CDR1 SGHDN, CDR2 FVKESK. This CDR3 region has 16 residues. The J segment lost 2 bases and the V segment lost 0 bases, leaving 5 bases of the junction unmatched. In DNA form, the CDR3 reads TGTGCCAGCAGCCAAGATTACCGGGGGGGGCAAGAGACCCAGTACTTC. Protein sequence: CASSQDYRGGQETQYF.

This clone came up once. The chain carries TRBV6-5 and TRBJ1-2; tentative D call: TRBD1 (5 bases). This CDR3 contains 11 residues. CDR1 and CDR2 (germline): MNHEY, SVGAGI. V dropped 4 bases and J dropped 7 bases, with 7 bases sitting between them. The CDR3 spells CASSWGFGYTF. For the CDR3, the DNA is TGTGCCAGCAGTTGGGGGTTTGGCTACACCTTC.

The chain joins TRBV2 to TRBJ2-1; 14 positions agree with TRBD2. V lost 6 bases, J lost 8 bases, and 6 bases stayed unmatched. The CDR3 has 15 residues. CDR1 and CDR2 (germline): SNHLY, FYNNEI. The CDR3 loop is CASRGLAGGGDEQFF. The CDR3 nucleotides are TGTGCCAGCAGAGGACTAGCGGGGGGAGGTGATGAGCAGTTCTTC.

The chain couples TRBV5-1 to TRBJ2-5, with D possibly being TRBD1 (5 bases). The CDR3 extends over 14 amino acids. Germline V gives CDR1 SGHRS, CDR2 YFSETQ. Trimming shortened V by 3 bases and J by 0 bases, and 9 bases separated the two germline ends. The CDR3 spells CASSYDSYQETQYF. The DNA for the CDR3 is TGCGCCAGCAGCTATGACAGCTACCAAGAGACCCAGTACTTC.

The chain uses TRBV30 and TRBJ1-2; TRBD1 is a possible D gene (5 bases). V was cut by 4 bases and J by 2 bases, with 14 bases left in between. Germline V lookup: CDR1 GTSNPN, CDR2 SVGIG (reference sequence). The CDR3 sequence is 14 residues long. As DNA, the CDR3 is TGTGCCTGGACTCCTATGGGGGGAAACTATGGCTACACCTTC. It translates to CAWTPMGGNYGYTF.

The genes are TRBV6-5 and TRBJ2-3; either TRBD1 or TRBD2 may fit D (5 bases each). V was trimmed by 11 bases and J by 1 base, leaving 10 bases between them. The germline V gene encodes CDR1 MNHEY and CDR2 SVGAGI. This CDR3 contains 12 residues. The CDR3 is CAPGPRTDTQYF. CDR3 nucleotide sequence: TGTGCCCCGGGACCCCGCACAGATACGCAGTATTTT.

This chain links TRBV2 with TRBJ1-5, with D possibly being TRBD1 (6 bases). The CDR3 is 19 amino acids. From germline, CDR1 is SNHLY and CDR2 FYNNEI. The ends were cut back, 7 bases at V and 2 bases at J, with 27 bases in the middle. CDR3 region: CASTVDRPVSPGGNQPQHF. The CDR3 nucleotides are TGTGCCAGCACCGTTGACAGGCCCGTGAGCCCCGGAGGCAATCAGCCCCAGCATTTT.

The CDR3 DNA is TGTGCCAGCAGACAGGTACCTAGCAATCAGCCCCAGCATTTT. Its protein is CASRQVPSNQPQHF. The rearrangement links TRBV28 to TRBJ1-5, with D tentatively TRBD1 (5 bases). The CDR3 extends over 14 amino acids. Per germline, CDR1 MDHEN and CDR2 SYDVKM. The V end lost 6 bases, the J end lost 0 bases, and 9 bases lay between the germline ends.

The chain links TRBV5-1 to TRBJ1-2; no firm D call. The CDR3 runs to 13 residues. Germline loops: CDR1 SGHRS, CDR2 YFSETQ. The V and J ends lost 2 bases and 6 bases respectively, with 11 bases between them. CDR3 protein: CASSFVGGDGYTF. The CDR3, as DNA: TGCGCCAGCAGCTTTGTGGGTGGGGATGGCTACACCTTC. Together with reference TRBV5-1 and TRBJ1-2, the CDR3 gives the full variable domain: KAGVTQTPRYLIKTRGQQVTLSCSPISGHRSVSWYQQTPGQGLQFLFEYFSETQRNKGNFPGRFSGRQFSNSRSEMNVSTLELGDSALYLCASSFVGGDGYTFGSGTRLTVV.

The gene calls are TRBV24-1 and TRBJ2-3, with a tentative D call TRBD2 (7 bases). Germline-derived CDR1 and CDR2 are KGHDR and SFDVKD. The CDR3 covers 15 residues. Trimming stripped 0 bases from V and 6 bases from J, with 12 bases between. CDR3 amino acids: CATSDLTGRGDTQYF. DNA for the CDR3: TGTGCCACCAGTGATTTGACAGGGAGGGGGGATACGCAGTATTTT.

The V and J genes are TRBV29-1 and TRBJ2-5, with a tentative D call TRBD1 (5 bases). Trimming shortened V by 4 bases and J by 4 bases, and 10 bases separated the two germline ends. The CDR3 runs 12 residues. CDR1 and CDR2 (germline): SQVTM, ANQGSEA. In DNA, the CDR3 is TGCAGCGTTGGGTCCAGGGCAGAGACCCAGTACTTC. Translating it yields CSVGSRAETQYF.

This clone showed up just a few times. This chain connects TRBV10-3 to TRBJ1-6; weak D call: TRBD1 (5 bases). Looked up from germline, CDR1 is ENHRY and CDR2 is SYGVKD. There are 16 residues in the CDR3. V lost 0 bases and J 9 bases, leaving 15 bases between the germline ends. The CDR3 loop reads CAISESAGYLSSPLHF. The CDR3 coding sequence is TGTGCCATCAGTGAGTCGGCAGGGTACCTTAGTTCACCCCTCCACTTT.